This TCR beta chain appears in the sequencing data of a study of cytomegalovirus exposure and HLA in healthy donors. 13 Jbeta primers and 60 Vbeta primers were used for the PCR. Sequencing was performed with immunoSEQ multiplex PCR; in TCRdb, only in-frame clones are kept and a portion is missing. The repertoire holds 150,000 to 200,000 clones, 73% seen once, with around 1.9% in the top ten. This clone was seen a single time. CDR3 length: 18 amino acids. Germline CDR1 and CDR2: SGDLS and YYNGEE. Trimming removed 0 bases at V and 0 bases at J, with 18 bases between. The source is a woman aged 25 to 39 in good health and CMV-seronegative. The specimen sequenced was PBMCs. The chain links TRBV9 to TRBJ1-2; D might be TRBD1 (5 bases). The CDR3 nucleotides read TGTGCCAGCAGCGTAGACGGCTTGGGAGGGGACCCTAACTATGGCTACACCTTC. Protein: CASSVDGLGGDPNYGYTF. The full variable domain, rest sourced from reference TRBV9 and TRBJ1-2, is DSGVTQTPKHLITATGQRVTLRCSPRSGDLSVYWYQQSLDQGLQFLIQYYNGEERAKGNILERFSAQQFPDLHSELNLSSLELGDSALYFCASSVDGLGGDPNYGYTFGSGTRLTVV.